One sample yielded the 14 T cell receptor beta chains listed below, sequenced in a study of T-cell memory formation after mild COVID-19. TCRdb recomputed calls from the 5' RACE reads with MiXCR, one row per CDR3 protein. The repertoire has 360,000 or so distinct CDR3 sequences, around 28% of them found once; the top ten carry approximately 12%. The sequenced sample was PBMCs or a T cell subset sorted from them (not recorded which). The receptors were sampled from an adult woman who had mild COVID-19 (a few samples of this study predate the infection). Cell type and time point are not known.

A few counts support this clonotype. This chain links TRBV6-5 with TRBJ2-3; TRBD1 agrees at 9 bases. The CDR3 is made up of 15 amino acids. V lost 4 bases, J lost 1 base, and 3 bases stayed unmatched. Germline V gives CDR1 MNHEY, CDR2 SVGAGI. Written as DNA, the CDR3 is TGTGCCAGCAGTTTATGGACAGGGGGCACAGATACGCAGTATTTT. Translation gives CASSLWTGGTDTQYF.

This chain uses TRBV7-9 with TRBJ2-3; no reliable D call. The CDR3 spans 14 residues. The ends were cut back, 1 base at V and 3 bases at J, with 8 bases in the middle. CDR1 and CDR2 from the germline V gene are SEHNR and FQNEAQ (reference sequence). The DNA for the CDR3 is TGTGCCAGCAGCTTAGAACCTCCTACAGATACGCAGTATTTT. It is translated as CASSLEPPTDTQYF.

This chain joins TRBV20-1 and TRBJ2-7; weak D call: TRBD2 (6 bases). Germline V gene lookup returns CDR1 DFQATT and CDR2 SNEGSKA (reference sequence). The CDR3 extends over 14 amino acids. Trimming pared 7 bases from V and 5 bases from J, leaving 21 bases between. Written as DNA, the CDR3 is TGCAGTGGTTCCGGGCGGGACGGTAACGACGAGCAGTACTTC. Protein sequence: CSGSGRDGNDEQYF.

The chain has TRBV15 and TRBJ2-2; 7 nucleotides line up with TRBD1. CDR3 size: 13 residues. Trimming at V came to 8 bases and at J to 4 bases, leaving 4 bases not matched to a gene. The germline V gene encodes CDR1 LNHNV and CDR2 YYDKDF (reference sequence). The CDR3 sequence is CATSGTATGELFF. The CDR3 DNA reads as TGTGCCACCTCCGGGACAGCCACCGGGGAGCTGTTTTTT.

The V gene is TRBV18, the J gene TRBJ2-1; the D gene could be TRBD1 or TRBD2 (5 bases each). Trimming removed 8 bases from V and 7 bases from J, with 18 bases in between. The CDR3 is made up of 14 amino acids. CDR1 and CDR2 (germline): KGHSH, LQKENI. DNA of the CDR3: TGTGCCAGCGTACCGGGACCCCCGAGGAATGAGCAGTTCTTC. Protein product: CASVPGPPRNEQFF.

This clonotype was recorded once. The chain links TRBV27 to TRBJ1-2; D ambiguous. The CDR3 loop spans 13 amino acids. Trimming shortened V by 5 bases and J by 7 bases, and 14 bases separated the two germline ends. Per germline, CDR1 MNHEY and CDR2 SMNVEV (reference sequence). For the CDR3, the DNA is TGTGCCAGCAGTCGAACGGCGACGCTTGGCTACACCTTC. As protein: CASSRTATLGYTF.

This clonotype was counted only a few times. This chain uses TRBV5-1 with TRBJ2-2, with D possibly TRBD2 on 6 matching bases. In germline, CDR1 is SGHRS, CDR2 YFSETQ. The V and J ends lost 2 bases and 5 bases respectively, with 10 bases between them. The CDR3 runs to 14 residues. DNA of the CDR3: TGCGCCAGCAGCTTCAAAAGCGGGACCGGGGAGCTGTTTTTT. This gives the protein CASSFKSGTGELFF.

This clonotype showed up just a few times. This chain uses TRBV20-1 with TRBJ2-7, with 9 nucleotides matching TRBD2. Germline CDR1 DFQATT, CDR2 SNEGSKA (reference sequence). The V gene end was trimmed by 0 bases and the J gene end by 6 bases; junction bases not matched to a gene: 6. The CDR3 covers 14 residues. CDR3 coding DNA: TGCAGTGCTAGAGAGGGCGGGGGGGCCTCCGAGCAGTACTTC. Its protein is CSAREGGGASEQYF.

V is TRBV7-2 and J is TRBJ1-1; 7 bases fit TRBD1. Germline V CDR1 and CDR2: SGHTA, FQGNSA. The trim removed 5 bases at V and 3 bases at J, leaving 12 bases unmatched. This CDR3 comprises 16 residues. The CDR3 DNA reads TGTGCCAGCAGCCCACTCTTCGGAGGGGGCTACACTGAAGCTTTCTTT. It translates to CASSPLFGGGYTEAFF.

This clonotype was observed a single time. The chain carries TRBV9 and TRBJ2-5; 8 nucleotides match TRBD1. The junction had 5 bases not matched to a gene; V was cut back by 0 bases and J by 4 bases. The CDR3 is 15 amino acids. Germline CDR1 reads SGDLS; CDR2 reads YYNGEE. CDR3 sequence (DNA): TGTGCCAGCAGCGTAGGGTCTGGACAGGGAGAGACCCAGTACTTC. Its translation is CASSVGSGQGETQYF.

This clonotype has only a few counts. The chain has TRBV2 and TRBJ2-3, with TRBD2 matching 9 bases. From germline, CDR1 is SNHLY and CDR2 FYNNEI. Trimming at V came to 7 bases and at J to 4 bases, leaving 9 bases not matched to a gene. The CDR3 totals 15 residues. CDR3 loop: CASNSLAGKPDTQYF. CDR3 bases: TGTGCCAGCAATAGTCTAGCGGGAAAGCCAGATACGCAGTATTTT.

This clonotype occurred a few times. The rearrangement uses TRBV12-3 or TRBV12-4 and TRBJ1-1; D may be TRBD1 (6 bases). V shed 5 bases and J shed 7 bases, with 8 bases lying between them. The CDR3 runs to 11 residues. CDR3 in DNA: TGTGCCAGCAGTACAGGGATTGAAGCTTTCTTT. Protein: CASSTGIEAFF.

The chain recombines TRBV7-8 with TRBJ2-1; TRBD2 agrees at 10 bases. Germline V gene sequence: CDR1 SGHVS, CDR2 FQNEAQ. The CDR3 runs to 17 residues. Trimming removed 3 bases from V and 5 bases from J; junction bases left unmatched: 10. The CDR3 loop is CASSLRVGSGRHNEQFF. Here the CDR3 DNA reads TGTGCCAGCAGCTTGAGGGTTGGTAGCGGGAGGCACAATGAGCAGTTCTTC.

This clonotype has more than one count but fewer than ten. The chain carries TRBV5-6 and TRBJ2-1, with D hard to call. With 0 bases removed from V and 4 bases from J, the gap between germline ends came to 8 bases. The CDR3 is 14 residues long. In germline, CDR1 is SGHDT, CDR2 YYEEEE. CDR3 region: CASSLGRQYNEQFF. CDR3 bases: TGTGCCAGCAGCTTGGGAAGGCAATACAATGAGCAGTTCTTC. The full variable domain, completed using reference TRBV5-6 and TRBJ2-1, is DAGVTQSPTHLIKTRGQQVTLRCSPKSGHDTVSWYQQALGQGPQFIFQYYEEEERQRGNFPDRFSGHQFPNYSSELNVNALLLGDSALYLCASSLGRQYNEQFFGPGTRLTVL.